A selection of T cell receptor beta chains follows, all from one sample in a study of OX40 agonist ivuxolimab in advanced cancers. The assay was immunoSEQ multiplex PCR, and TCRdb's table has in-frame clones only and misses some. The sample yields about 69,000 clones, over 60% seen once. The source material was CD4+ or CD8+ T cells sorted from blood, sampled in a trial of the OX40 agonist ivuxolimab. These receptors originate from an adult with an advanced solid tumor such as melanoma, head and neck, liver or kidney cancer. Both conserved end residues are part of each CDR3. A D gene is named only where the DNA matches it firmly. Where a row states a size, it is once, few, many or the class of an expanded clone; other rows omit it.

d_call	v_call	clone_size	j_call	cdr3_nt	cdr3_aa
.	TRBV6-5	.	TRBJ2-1	TGTGCCAGCAGTTACGACACCTACAATGAGCAGTTCTTC	CASSYDTYNEQFF
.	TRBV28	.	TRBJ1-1	TGTGCCAGCAGTCCATCGGGAGGGGCGATGAACACTGAAGCTTTCTTT	CASSPSGGAMNTEAFF
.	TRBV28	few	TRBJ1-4	TGTGCCAGCAGGGTCGGGGTGGAAAAACTGTTTTTT	CASRVGVEKLFF
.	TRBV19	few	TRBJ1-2	TGTGCCAGTAGTAAACTCACAGGTATTCGCGGCTACACCTTC	CASSKLTGIRGYTF
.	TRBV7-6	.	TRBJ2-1	TGTGCCAGCAGCTTAGAGGGCGGGGGCCCCAATGAGCAGTTCTTC	CASSLEGGGPNEQFF
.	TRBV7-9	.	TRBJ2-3	TGTGCCAGCAGCTGGGAGCGGAGCACAGATACGCAGTATTTT	CASSWERSTDTQYF
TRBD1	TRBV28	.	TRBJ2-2	TGTGCCAGCAGTTTAGGGGACAGGATCACCGGGGAGCTGTTTTTT	CASSLGDRITGELFF
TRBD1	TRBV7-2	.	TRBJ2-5	TGTGCCAGCAGCTTCCCGACAGGGGGGGAGACCCAGTACTTC	CASSFPTGGETQYF
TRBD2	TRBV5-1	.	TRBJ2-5	TGCGCCAGCAGCTTGGTTGCGGGAGGAGGGGAGACCCAGTACTTC	CASSLVAGGGETQYF
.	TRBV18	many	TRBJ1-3	TGTGCCAGCTCACCGGCAGGGAACTCTGGAAACACCATATATTTT	CASSPAGNSGNTIYF
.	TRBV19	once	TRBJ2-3	TGTGCCAGTAGTCAACCACCGGAGAGGAGCACAGATACGCAGTATTTT	CASSQPPERSTDTQYF
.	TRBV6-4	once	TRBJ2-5	TGTGCCAGCAGTGACGCCCAGAAGCAAGAGACCCAGTACTTC	CASSDAQKQETQYF
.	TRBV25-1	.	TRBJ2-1	TGTGCCAGCAGTGATCCCCGGCGGGGAGGCAATGAGCAGTTCTTC	CASSDPRRGGNEQFF
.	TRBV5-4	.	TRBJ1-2	TGTGCCAGCAGCCCCCGGGGGGGAATCAACTATGGCTACACCTTC	CASSPRGGINYGYTF
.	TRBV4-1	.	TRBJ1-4	TGCGCCAGCAGCCGAGTGACAGTTCTTGCAACTAATGAAAAACTGTTTTTT	CASSRVTVLATNEKLFF
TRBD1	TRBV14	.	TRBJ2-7	TGTGCCAGCAGCCCCAGGGGGACAGGGTGGTACGAGCAGTACTTC	CASSPRGTGWYEQYF
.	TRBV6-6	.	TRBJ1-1	TGTGCCAGCAAGGGGGATGTTGGAGCTTTCTTT	CASKGDVGAFF
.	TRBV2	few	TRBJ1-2	TGTGCCAGCAGTGAAGCGCTGGGGGTTTGGGGCTACACCTTC	CASSEALGVWGYTF
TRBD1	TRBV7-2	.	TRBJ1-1	TGTGCCAGCAGCCCAGGGACAGGGGAAGCTTTCTTT	CASSPGTGEAFF
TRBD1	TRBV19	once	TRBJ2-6	TGTGCCAGTACCCCCCCCGCTGGGCGCAGGGGGCAAGTTGGGGCCAACGTCCTGACTTTC	CASTPPAGRRGQVGANVLTF
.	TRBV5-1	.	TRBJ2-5	TGCGCCAGCAGCTTGGAAGGAGCGGGCCACCCCCAGTACTTC	CASSLEGAGHPQYF
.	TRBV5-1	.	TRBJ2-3	TGCGCCAGCAGCTTGGTAGGGGACGCAGATACGCAGTATTTT	CASSLVGDADTQYF
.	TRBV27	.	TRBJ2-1	TGTGCCAGCCTCAGGGTTGGGGGCAATGAGCAGTTCTTC	CASLRVGGNEQFF
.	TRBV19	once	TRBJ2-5	TGTGATTGGGGAAGGGGAGAGACCCAGTACTTC	CDWGRGETQYF
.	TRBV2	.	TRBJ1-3	TGTGCCAGCAGCAGGGGAAGCTCTGGAAACACCATATATTTT	CASSRGSSGNTIYF
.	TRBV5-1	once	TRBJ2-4	TGCGCCAGCAGCTTTCCGGGGGCCAAAAACATTCAGTACTTC	CASSFPGAKNIQYF
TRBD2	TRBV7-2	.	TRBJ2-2	TGTGCCAGCAGCTTAGACCCTCTGGCGGGAGGGCAAAGCGGGGAGCTGTTTTTT	CASSLDPLAGGQSGELFF
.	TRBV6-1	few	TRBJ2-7	TGTGCCAGCAGACATCCGGGACTTCGGAACCACGAGCAGTACTTC	CASRHPGLRNHEQYF
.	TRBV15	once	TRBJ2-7	TGTGCCACCAGCAGGATACGTAGCGGAGCGTCCTACGAGCAGTACTTC	CATSRIRSGASYEQYF
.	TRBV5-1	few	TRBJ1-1	TGCGCCAGCAGCTTCAGTGACAGTCTAACTGAAGCTTTCTTT	CASSFSDSLTEAFF
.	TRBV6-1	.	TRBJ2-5	TGTGCCAGCTCACCCAGGAGCCAAGAGACCCAGTACTTC	CASSPRSQETQYF
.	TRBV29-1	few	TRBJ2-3	TGCAGCGTTGAGTTCAGCACAGATACGCAGTATTTT	CSVEFSTDTQYF
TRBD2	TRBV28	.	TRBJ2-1	TGTGCCAGCAGTTTCACTAGCGGGAGGGATGAGCAGTTCTTC	CASSFTSGRDEQFF
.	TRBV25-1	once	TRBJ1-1	TGTGCCAGCCGGAAGGAACAGGCCACTGAAGCTTTCTTT	CASRKEQATEAFF
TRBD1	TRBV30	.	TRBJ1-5	TGTGCCTGGAGCGCCCGGAGAGGACAGGGAATGCATAGCAATCAGCCCCAGCATTTT	CAWSARRGQGMHSNQPQHF
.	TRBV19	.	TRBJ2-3	TGTGCCAGTAGTGAACAGGTCGCTAGCACAGATACGCAGTATTTT	CASSEQVASTDTQYF
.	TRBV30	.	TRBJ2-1	TGTGCCTGGAGTGTATGGAGAGATGAGCAGTTCTTC	CAWSVWRDEQFF
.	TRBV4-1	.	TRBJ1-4	TGCGCCAGCAGCACGGAGAAGACGCGTAATGAAAAACTGTTTTTT	CASSTEKTRNEKLFF
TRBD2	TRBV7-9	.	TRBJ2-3	TGTGCCAGCAGGACTAGCGGGAGACCAGATACGCAGTATTTT	CASRTSGRPDTQYF
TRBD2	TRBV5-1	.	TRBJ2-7	TGCGCCAGCAGCTCGGGGACTAGCGGCTACGAGCAGTACTTC	CASSSGTSGYEQYF
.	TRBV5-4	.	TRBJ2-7	TGTGCCAGCAGCTCCCAGGGGGGGGAGGGCCTGTACGAGCAGTACTTC	CASSSQGGEGLYEQYF
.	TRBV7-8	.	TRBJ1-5	TGTGCCAGCAGCTTAGGTCGCAGCCACAATCAGCCCCAGCATTTT	CASSLGRSHNQPQHF
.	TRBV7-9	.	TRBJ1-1	TGTGCCAGCAGCTTCTCGCCGGACACTGAAGCTTTCTTT	CASSFSPDTEAFF
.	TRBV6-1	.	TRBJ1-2	TGTGCCAGCAGTAAGGACCCGTCTAGGTATGGCTACACCTTC	CASSKDPSRYGYTF
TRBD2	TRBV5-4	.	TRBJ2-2	TGTGCCAGCAGCTTGAGGGGACTAGCGGGGACCGGGGAGCTGTTTTTT	CASSLRGLAGTGELFF
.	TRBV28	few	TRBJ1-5	TGTGCCAGCAGTTTATGGGGGTTAAGTCAGCCCCAGCATTTT	CASSLWGLSQPQHF
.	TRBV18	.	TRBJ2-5	TGTGCCAGCTCACCAGTAGCCGGAGAGACCCAGTACTTC	CASSPVAGETQYF
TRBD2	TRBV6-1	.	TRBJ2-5	TGTGCCAGCAGTGTAGGGCGGGGGGGCGGAGAGACCCAGTACTTC	CASSVGRGGGETQYF
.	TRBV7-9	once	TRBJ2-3	TGTGCCAGCAGCTCGCCGGGCGTGCTCAACACAGATACGCAGTATTTT	CASSSPGVLNTDTQYF
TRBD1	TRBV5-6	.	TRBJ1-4	TGTGCCAGCAGCTTGTCCGGCAGGGGGCTGTCTAATGAAAAACTGTTTTTT	CASSLSGRGLSNEKLFF